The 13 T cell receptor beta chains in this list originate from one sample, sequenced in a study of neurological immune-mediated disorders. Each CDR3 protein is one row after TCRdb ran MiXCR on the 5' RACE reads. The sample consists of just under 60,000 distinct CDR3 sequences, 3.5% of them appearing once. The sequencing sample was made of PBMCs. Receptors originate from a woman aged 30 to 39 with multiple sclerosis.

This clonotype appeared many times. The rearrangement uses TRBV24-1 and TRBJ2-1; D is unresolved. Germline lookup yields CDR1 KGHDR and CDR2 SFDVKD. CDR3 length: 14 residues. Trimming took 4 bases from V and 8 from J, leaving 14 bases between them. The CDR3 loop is CATSDRRGLDEQFF. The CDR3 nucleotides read TGTGCCACCAGTGACAGGCGTGGTTTGGATGAGCAGTTCTTC.

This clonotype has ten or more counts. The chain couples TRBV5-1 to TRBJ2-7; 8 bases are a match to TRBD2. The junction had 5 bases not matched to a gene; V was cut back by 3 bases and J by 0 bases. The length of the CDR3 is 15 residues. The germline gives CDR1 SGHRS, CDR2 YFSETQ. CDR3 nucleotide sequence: TGCGCCAGCAGCTATACGACTAGCGCCTCCTACGAGCAGTACTTC. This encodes CASSYTTSASYEQYF.

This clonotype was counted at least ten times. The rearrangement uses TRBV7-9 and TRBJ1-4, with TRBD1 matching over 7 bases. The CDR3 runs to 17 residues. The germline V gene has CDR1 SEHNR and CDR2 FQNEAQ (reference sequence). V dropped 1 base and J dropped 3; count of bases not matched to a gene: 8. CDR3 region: CASSLDSWGQPNEKLFF. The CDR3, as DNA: TGTGCCAGCAGCTTAGATTCTTGGGGACAGCCTAATGAAAAACTGTTTTTT.

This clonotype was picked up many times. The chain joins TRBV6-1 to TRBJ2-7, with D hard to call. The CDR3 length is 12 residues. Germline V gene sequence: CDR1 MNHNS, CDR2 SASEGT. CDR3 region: CASSVTLYEQYF. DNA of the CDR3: TGTGCTTCGTCAGTCACCTTATACGAGCAGTACTTC.

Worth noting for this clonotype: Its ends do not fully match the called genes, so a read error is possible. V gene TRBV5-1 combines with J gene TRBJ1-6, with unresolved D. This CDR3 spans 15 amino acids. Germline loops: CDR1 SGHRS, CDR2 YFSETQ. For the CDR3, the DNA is TGCGCCAGCAGCTGGCAGCCCGACCGAAATTCACCCCTCAACTTT. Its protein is CASSWQPDRNSPLNF.

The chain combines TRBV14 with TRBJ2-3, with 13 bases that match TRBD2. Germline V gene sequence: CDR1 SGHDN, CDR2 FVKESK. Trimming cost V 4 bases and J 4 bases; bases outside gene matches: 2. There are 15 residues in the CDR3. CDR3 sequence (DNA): TGTGCCAGCAGCCCAGGACTAGCGGGAGCAGATACGCAGTATTTT. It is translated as CASSPGLAGADTQYF.

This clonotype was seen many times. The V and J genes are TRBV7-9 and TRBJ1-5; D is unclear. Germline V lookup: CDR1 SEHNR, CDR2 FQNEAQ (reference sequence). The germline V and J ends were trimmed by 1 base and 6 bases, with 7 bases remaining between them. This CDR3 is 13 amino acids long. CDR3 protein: CASSLELGQPQHF. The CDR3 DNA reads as TGTGCCAGCAGCTTAGAATTGGGTCAGCCCCAGCATTTT.

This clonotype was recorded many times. This chain's CDR3 is CSARLTDTQYF. CDR3 DNA sequence: TGCAGTGCTAGGCTCACAGATACGCAGTATTTT. This chain connects TRBV20-1 to TRBJ2-3, with D uncertain. The germline V gene encodes CDR1 DFQATT and CDR2 SNEGSKA (reference sequence). V gave up 3 bases and J gave up 2 bases, with 3 bases separating them. The CDR3 contains 11 residues.

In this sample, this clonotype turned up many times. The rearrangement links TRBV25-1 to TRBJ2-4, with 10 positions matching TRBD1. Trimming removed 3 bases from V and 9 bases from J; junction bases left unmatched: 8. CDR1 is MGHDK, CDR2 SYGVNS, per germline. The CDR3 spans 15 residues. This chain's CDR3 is CASSDPGQGIGIQYF. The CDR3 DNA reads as TGTGCCAGCAGTGACCCGGGACAGGGGATCGGCATTCAGTACTTC. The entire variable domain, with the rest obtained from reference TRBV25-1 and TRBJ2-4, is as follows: EADIYQTPRYLVIGTGKKITLECSQTMGHDKMYWYQQDPGMELHLIHYSYGVNSTEKGDLSSESTVSRIRTEHFPLTLESARPSHTSQYLCASSDPGQGIGIQYFGAGTRLSVL.

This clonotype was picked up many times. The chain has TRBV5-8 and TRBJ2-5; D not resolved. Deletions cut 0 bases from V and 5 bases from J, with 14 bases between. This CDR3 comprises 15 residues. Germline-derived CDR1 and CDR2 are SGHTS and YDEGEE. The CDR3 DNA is TGTGCCAGCAGCTTGGGGGAAAAAATCAAGGAGACCCAGTACTTC. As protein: CASSLGEKIKETQYF.

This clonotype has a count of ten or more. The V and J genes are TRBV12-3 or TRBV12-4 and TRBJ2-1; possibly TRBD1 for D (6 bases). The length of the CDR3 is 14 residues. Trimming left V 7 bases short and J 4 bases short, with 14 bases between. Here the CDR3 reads CASKRQGRYNEQFF. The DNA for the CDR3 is TGTGCCAGCAAGAGGCAGGGGCGTTACAATGAGCAGTTCTTC.

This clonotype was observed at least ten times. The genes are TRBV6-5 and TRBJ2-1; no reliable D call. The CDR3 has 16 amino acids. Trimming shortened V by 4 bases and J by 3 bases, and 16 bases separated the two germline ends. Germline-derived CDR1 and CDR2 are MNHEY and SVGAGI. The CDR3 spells CASSSTANYVYNEQFF. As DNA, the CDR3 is TGTGCCAGCAGTTCGACGGCTAATTACGTCTACAATGAGCAGTTCTTC.

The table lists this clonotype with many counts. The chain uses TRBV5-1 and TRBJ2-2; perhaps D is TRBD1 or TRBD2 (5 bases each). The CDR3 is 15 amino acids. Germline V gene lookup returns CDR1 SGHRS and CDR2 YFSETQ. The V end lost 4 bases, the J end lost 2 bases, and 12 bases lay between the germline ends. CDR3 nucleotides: TGCGCCAGCAGCAAAGGGACGGTCAACACCGGGGAGCTGTTTTTT. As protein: CASSKGTVNTGELFF. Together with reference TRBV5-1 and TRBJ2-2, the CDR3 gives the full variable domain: KAGVTQTPRYLIKTRGQQVTLSCSPISGHRSVSWYQQTPGQGLQFLFEYFSETQRNKGNFPGRFSGRQFSNSRSEMNVSTLELGDSALYLCASSKGTVNTGELFFGEGSRLTVL.